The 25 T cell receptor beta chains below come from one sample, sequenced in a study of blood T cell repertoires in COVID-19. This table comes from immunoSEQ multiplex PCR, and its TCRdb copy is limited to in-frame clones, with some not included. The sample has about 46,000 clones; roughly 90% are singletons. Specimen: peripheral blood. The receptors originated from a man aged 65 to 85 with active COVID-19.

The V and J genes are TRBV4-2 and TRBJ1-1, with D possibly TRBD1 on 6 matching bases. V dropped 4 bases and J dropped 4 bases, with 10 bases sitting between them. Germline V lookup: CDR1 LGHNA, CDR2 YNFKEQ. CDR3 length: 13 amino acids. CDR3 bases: TGTGCCAGCAGCCTCCAGGGGTCCACTGAAGCTTTCTTT. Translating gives CASSLQGSTEAFF.

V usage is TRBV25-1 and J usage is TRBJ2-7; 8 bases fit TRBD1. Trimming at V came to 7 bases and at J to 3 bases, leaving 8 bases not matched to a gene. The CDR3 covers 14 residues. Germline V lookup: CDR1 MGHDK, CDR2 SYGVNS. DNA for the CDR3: TGTGCCAGCAACCAGGGGGCACCCCTCTACGAGCAGTACTTC. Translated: CASNQGAPLYEQYF.

For the CDR3, the DNA is TGTGCCAGCAGTTTTAGCGGGACACCTTATGGCTACACCTTC. Protein product: CASSFSGTPYGYTF. This sequence joins TRBV27 and TRBJ1-2; tentatively, D is TRBD1 (6 bases). This CDR3 has 14 amino acids. The V gene's germline CDR1 is MNHEY and CDR2 SMNVEV (reference sequence). V was trimmed by 3 bases and J by 5 bases, leaving 13 bases between them.

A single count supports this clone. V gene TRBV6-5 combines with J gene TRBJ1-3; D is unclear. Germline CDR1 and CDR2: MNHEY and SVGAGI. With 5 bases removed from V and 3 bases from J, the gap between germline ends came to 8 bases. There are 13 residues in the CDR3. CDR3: CASSRVIGNTIYF. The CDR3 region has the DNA TGTGCCAGCAGTCGGGTGATTGGAAACACCATATATTTT.

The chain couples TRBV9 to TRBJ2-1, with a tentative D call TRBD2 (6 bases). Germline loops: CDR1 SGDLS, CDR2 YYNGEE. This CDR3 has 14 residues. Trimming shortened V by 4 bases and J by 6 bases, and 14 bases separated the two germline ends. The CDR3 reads CASSPPGLSNEQFF. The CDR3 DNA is TGTGCCAGCAGCCCCCCTGGACTATCCAATGAGCAGTTCTTC.

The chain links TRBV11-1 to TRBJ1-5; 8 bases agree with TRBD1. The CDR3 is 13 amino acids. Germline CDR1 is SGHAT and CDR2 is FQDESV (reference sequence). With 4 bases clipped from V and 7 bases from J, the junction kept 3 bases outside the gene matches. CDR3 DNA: TGTGCCAGCAGCTCGGACAGGGAGCAGCCCCAGCATTTT. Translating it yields CASSSDREQPQHF.

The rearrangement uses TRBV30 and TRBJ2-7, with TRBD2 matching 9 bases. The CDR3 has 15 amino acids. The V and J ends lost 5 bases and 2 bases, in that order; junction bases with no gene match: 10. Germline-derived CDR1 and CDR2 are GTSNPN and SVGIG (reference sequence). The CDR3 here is CAWLAEGLATYEQYF. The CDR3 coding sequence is TGTGCCTGGTTGGCAGAAGGACTAGCGACCTACGAGCAGTACTTC.

The DNA of the CDR3 is TGTGCCAGCAGTCTGACAGCCTTAAGCTCCTACGAGCAGTACTTC. Translating gives CASSLTALSSYEQYF. The chain combines TRBV4-2 with TRBJ2-7, with D possibly being TRBD1 (5 bases). The length of the CDR3 is 15 residues. V lost 6 bases and J lost 0, with 15 bases in between. Germline V gives CDR1 LGHNA, CDR2 YNFKEQ.

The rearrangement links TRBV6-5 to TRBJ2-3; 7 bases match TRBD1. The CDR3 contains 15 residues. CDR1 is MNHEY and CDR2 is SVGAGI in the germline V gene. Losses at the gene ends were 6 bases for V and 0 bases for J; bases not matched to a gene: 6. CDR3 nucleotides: TGTGCCAGCAGGTCCCAGGGGGTTAGCACAGATACGCAGTATTTT. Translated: CASRSQGVSTDTQYF.

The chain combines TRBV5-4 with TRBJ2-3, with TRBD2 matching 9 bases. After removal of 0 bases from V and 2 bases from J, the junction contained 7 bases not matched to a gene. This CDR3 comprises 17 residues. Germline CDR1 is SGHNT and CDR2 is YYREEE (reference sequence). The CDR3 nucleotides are TGTGCCAGCAGCTTGGTCGGACTAGCGCCATCCACAGATACGCAGTATTTT. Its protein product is CASSLVGLAPSTDTQYF.

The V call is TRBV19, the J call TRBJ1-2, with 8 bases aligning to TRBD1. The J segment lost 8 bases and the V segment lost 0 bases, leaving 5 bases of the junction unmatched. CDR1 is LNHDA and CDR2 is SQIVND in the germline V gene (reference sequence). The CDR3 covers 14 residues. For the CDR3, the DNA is TGTGCCAGTAGTATAGATGAGACAGGGGTCGGCTACACCTTC. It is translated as CASSIDETGVGYTF. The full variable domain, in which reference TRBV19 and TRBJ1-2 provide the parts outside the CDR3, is DGGITQSPKYLFRKEGQNVTLSCEQNLNHDAMYWYRQDPGQGLRLIYYSQIVNDFQKGDIAEGYSVSREKKESFPLTVTSAQKNPTAFYLCASSIDETGVGYTFGSGTRLTVV.

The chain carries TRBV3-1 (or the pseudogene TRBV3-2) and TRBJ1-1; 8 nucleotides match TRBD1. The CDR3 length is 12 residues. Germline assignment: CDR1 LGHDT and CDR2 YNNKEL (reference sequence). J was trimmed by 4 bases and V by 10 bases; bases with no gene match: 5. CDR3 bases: TGTGCCACCCAGGGGGCGCGCACTGAAGCTTTCTTT. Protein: CATQGARTEAFF.

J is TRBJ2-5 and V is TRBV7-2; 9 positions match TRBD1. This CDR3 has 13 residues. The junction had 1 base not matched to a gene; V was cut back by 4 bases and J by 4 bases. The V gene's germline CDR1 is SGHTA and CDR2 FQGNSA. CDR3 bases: TGTGCCAGCAGCTCGGGACAGGGAGAGACCCAGTACTTC. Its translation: CASSSGQGETQYF.

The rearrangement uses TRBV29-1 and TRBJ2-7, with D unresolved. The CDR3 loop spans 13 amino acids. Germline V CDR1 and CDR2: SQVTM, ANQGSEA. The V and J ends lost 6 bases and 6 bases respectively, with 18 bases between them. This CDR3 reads CSVVLRHLREQYF. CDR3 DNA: TGCAGCGTCGTACTACGGCACCTACGCGAGCAGTACTTC.

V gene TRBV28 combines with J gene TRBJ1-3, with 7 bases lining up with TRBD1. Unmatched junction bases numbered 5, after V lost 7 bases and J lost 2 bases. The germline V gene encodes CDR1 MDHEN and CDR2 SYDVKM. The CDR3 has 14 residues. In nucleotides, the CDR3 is TGTGCCAGCACCTACAGGGGCGCTGGAAACACCATATATTTT. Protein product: CASTYRGAGNTIYF.

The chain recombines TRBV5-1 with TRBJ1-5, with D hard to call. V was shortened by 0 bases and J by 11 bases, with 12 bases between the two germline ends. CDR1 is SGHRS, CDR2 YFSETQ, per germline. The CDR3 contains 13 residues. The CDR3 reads CASSLGETGTQHF. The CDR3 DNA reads TGCGCCAGCAGCTTGGGGGAGACTGGAACCCAGCATTTT.

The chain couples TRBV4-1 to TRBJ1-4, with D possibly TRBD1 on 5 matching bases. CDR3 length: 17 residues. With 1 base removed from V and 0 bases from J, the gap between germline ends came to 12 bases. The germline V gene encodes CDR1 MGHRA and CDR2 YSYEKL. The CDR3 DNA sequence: TGCGCCAGCAGCCAAGTTAACGGGGGGGCAACTAATGAAAAACTGTTTTTT. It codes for CASSQVNGGATNEKLFF.

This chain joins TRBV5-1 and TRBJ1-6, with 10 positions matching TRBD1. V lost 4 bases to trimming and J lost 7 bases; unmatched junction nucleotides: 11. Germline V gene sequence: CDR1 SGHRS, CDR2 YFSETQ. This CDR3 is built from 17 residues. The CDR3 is CASSINSGQGINSPLHF. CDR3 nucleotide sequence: TGCGCCAGCAGCATCAACTCGGGACAGGGGATAAATTCACCCCTCCACTTT.

The CDR3 sequence is CASSLVVYEQYF. The CDR3, as DNA: TGTGCCAGCAGCTTAGTAGTCTACGAGCAGTACTTC. This chain joins TRBV7-2 and TRBJ2-7; unclear D gene. The CDR3 loop spans 12 amino acids. Germline CDR1 is SGHTA and CDR2 is FQGNSA. V lost 1 base and J lost 3, with 4 bases in between.

CDR3 nucleotides: TGTGCCAGCAGCTTCCCCGGGGCCGGGGAGCTGTTTTTT. Amino acid sequence: CASSFPGAGELFF. The chain joins TRBV7-2 to TRBJ2-2, with D tentatively TRBD2 (5 bases). CDR1 and CDR2 from the germline V gene are SGHTA and FQGNSA. V was cut by 3 bases and J by 6 bases, with 8 bases left in between. The CDR3 loop spans 13 amino acids.

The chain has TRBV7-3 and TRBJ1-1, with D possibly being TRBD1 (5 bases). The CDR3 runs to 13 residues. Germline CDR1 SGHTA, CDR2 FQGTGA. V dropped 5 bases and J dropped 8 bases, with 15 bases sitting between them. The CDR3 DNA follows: TGTGCCAGCAGCACCGGAAGGGCAGGGGAAGCTTTCTTT. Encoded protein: CASSTGRAGEAFF.

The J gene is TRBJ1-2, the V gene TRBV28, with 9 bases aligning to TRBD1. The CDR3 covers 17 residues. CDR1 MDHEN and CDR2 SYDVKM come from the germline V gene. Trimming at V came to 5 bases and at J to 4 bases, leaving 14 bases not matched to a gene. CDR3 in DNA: TGTGCCAGCAGTCTAGAATCTTCACAGGGGGCGGGCTATGGCTACACCTTC. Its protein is CASSLESSQGAGYGYTF.

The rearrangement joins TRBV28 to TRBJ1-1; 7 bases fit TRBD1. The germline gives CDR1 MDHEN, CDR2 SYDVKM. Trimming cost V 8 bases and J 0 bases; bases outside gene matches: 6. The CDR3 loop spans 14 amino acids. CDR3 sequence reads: CASGGTALNTEAFF. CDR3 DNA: TGTGCCAGCGGGGGGACAGCCTTGAACACTGAAGCTTTCTTT.

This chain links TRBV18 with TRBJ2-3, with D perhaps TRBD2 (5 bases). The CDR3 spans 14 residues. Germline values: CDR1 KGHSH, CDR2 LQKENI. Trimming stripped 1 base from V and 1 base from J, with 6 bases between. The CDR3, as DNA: TGTGCCAGCTCACCACGGCGGGGCACAGATACGCAGTATTTT. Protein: CASSPRRGTDTQYF.

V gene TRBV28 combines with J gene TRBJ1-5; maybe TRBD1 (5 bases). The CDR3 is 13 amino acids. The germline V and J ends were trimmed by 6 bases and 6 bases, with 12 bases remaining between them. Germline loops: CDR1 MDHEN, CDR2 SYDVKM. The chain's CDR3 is CASRFQGFQPQHF. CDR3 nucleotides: TGTGCCAGCAGGTTCCAGGGATTTCAGCCCCAGCATTTT.